These 7 T cell receptor beta chains were all obtained from the same sample, sequenced in a study of beta chain features in type 1 diabetes. Findings and caveats of the study: People with Type 1 diabetes carried modestly yet significantly shorter TCRB CDR3s in all four CD4+ subsets.

The antigens these receptors bind are not known. Every isolated RNA sample was fully reverse transcribed, so sequencing captured expressed TCRB transcripts. Measured with immunoSEQ multiplex PCR; TCRdb has only the in-frame clones, and not every one. The data contain more than 250,000 clones, approximately 24% of them seen just once; the ten biggest clones take up about 0.012%. Sequences were obtained from naive CD4+ T cells from blood. Source of these receptors: a woman aged 30 to 39 with type 1 diabetes.

In this sample, this clone turned up once. The chain uses TRBV15 and TRBJ2-7; TRBD2 matches 7 bases. Per the germline V gene, CDR1 is LNHNV and CDR2 is YYDKDF (reference sequence). Trimming removed 0 bases from V and 2 bases from J; junction bases left unmatched: 10. This CDR3 is 17 amino acids long. The CDR3 coding sequence is TGTGCCACCAGCAGAGATAAGAAGACTAGCCTCCCCTACGAGCAGTACTTC. It translates to CATSRDKKTSLPYEQYF. Based on the CDR3 plus reference TRBV15 and TRBJ2-7, the full variable domain is DAMVIQNPRYQVTQFGKPVTLSCSQTLNHNVMYWYQQKSSQAPKLLFHYYDKDFNNEADTPDNFQSRRPNTSFCFLDIRSPGLGDTAMYLCATSRDKKTSLPYEQYFGPGTRLTVT.

The J gene is TRBJ1-1, the V gene TRBV5-1, with D perhaps TRBD1 (6 bases). The CDR3 totals 15 residues. The germline CDR1 and CDR2 sequences are SGHRS and YFSETQ. V was pared by 4 bases and J by 1 base, with 14 bases between. CDR3 bases: TGCGCCAGCAGCACAGGATCAGGGGAGAACACTGAAGCTTTCTTT. Its protein product is CASSTGSGENTEAFF.

The gene calls are TRBV2 and TRBJ1-5; TRBD1 matches at 7 bases. This CDR3 has 13 amino acids. The germline V gene encodes CDR1 SNHLY and CDR2 FYNNEI. After removal of 4 bases from V and 7 bases from J, the junction contained 4 bases not matched to a gene. Written as DNA, the CDR3 is TGTGCCAGCAGTGCGGGACAGTGGCAGCCCCAGCATTTT. Residues: CASSAGQWQPQHF.

The V and J genes are TRBV9 and TRBJ1-2, with TRBD1 matching over 8 bases. Trimming cost V 0 bases and J 8 bases; bases outside gene matches: 9. The germline V gene has CDR1 SGDLS and CDR2 YYNGEE. This CDR3 contains 15 residues. Here the CDR3 DNA reads TGTGCCAGCAGCGTAGCTGGGGCAGGGGGCGTCGGCTACACCTTC. Amino acid sequence: CASSVAGAGGVGYTF.

This clone was counted between two and nine times. This chain links TRBV7-9 with TRBJ2-7, with 13 bases that match TRBD2. This CDR3 region has 16 residues. Germline values: CDR1 SEHNR, CDR2 FQNEAQ (reference sequence). V lost 4 bases to trimming and J lost 5 bases; unmatched junction nucleotides: 8. CDR3 in amino acids: CASSSPTSGRAHEQYF. The CDR3 nucleotides read TGTGCCAGCAGCTCCCCAACTAGCGGGAGGGCCCACGAGCAGTACTTC.

A few counts support this clone. For the CDR3, the DNA is TGTGCCAGCAGCCCTGCAGGGAGGACTGAAGCTTTCTTT. It specifies CASSPAGRTEAFF. The chain couples TRBV7-9 to TRBJ1-1, with D possibly matching TRBD1 (5 bases). CDR3 length: 13 residues. CDR1 SEHNR and CDR2 FQNEAQ come from the germline V gene (reference sequence). The ends were cut back, 5 bases at V and 5 bases at J, with 12 bases in the middle.

V gene TRBV30 combines with J gene TRBJ2-3; 7 positions agree with TRBD2. Per the germline V gene, CDR1 is GTSNPN and CDR2 is SVGIG (reference sequence). This CDR3 spans 15 amino acids. V lost 0 bases and J lost 5; bases outside the gene matches: 8. CDR3 sequence (DNA): TGTGCCTGGAGTGTATTAGTAGCGGGCGGAGATACGCAGTATTTT. Translating gives CAWSVLVAGGDTQYF.